What follows is one TCR beta chain and its context. Authors' data handling: Amplification of reference gene primers was used by the study to estimate nucleated cell counts. Some clones are missing from TCRdb's copy, which holds only in-frame ones; the method was immunoSEQ multiplex PCR. The V and J calls and the clone size are those of that table, but D and trimming were determined from the DNA. Of roughly 200,000 clones listed, over 80% are singletons. The data were taken from a study of blood T cell repertoires in COVID-19. Turning to the study itself: Both acute and convalescent COVID-19 samples were obtained from the United States, Italy and Spain.

Participants' own reports of clinical history determined their cohort assignment. The sequence came from a man in his thirties or forties who had recovered from COVID-19. Source material: PBMCs or T cells enriched from blood (not recorded which).

CDR3 in DNA: TGTGCCTGGAGTGTACACGGCAATCAGCCCCAGCATTTT. It codes for CAWSVHGNQPQHF. J is TRBJ1-5 and V is TRBV30; D ambiguous. The ends were cut back, 0 bases at V and 2 bases at J, with 5 bases in the middle. The germline gives CDR1 GTSNPN, CDR2 SVGIG (reference sequence). The CDR3 is made up of 13 amino acids.